The entry below describes one T cell receptor (beta chain). Method: immunoSEQ multiplex PCR; TCRdb's copy keeps in-frame clones and lacks some. In the table there are around 21,000 clones, approximately 80% of which are singletons. These data belong to a study of OX40 agonist ivuxolimab in advanced cancers. Looking at the study overall: Patients received ivuxolimab, an agonistic anti-OX40 (CD134) antibody. Each patient was given ivuxolimab into a vein every 2 weeks, at 0.01 to 10 mg/kg.

Systemic immunosuppression or a history of autoimmune disease excluded patients. Material: CD4+ or CD8+ T cells sorted from blood, obtained in a trial of the OX40 agonist ivuxolimab. The TCR originated in an adult with an advanced solid tumor such as melanoma, head and neck, liver or kidney cancer.

The CDR3 spells CASSPQGPYSNQPQHF. In DNA form, the CDR3 reads TGTGCCAGTAGTCCACAGGGTCCGTATAGCAATCAGCCCCAGCATTTT. The genes are TRBV19 and TRBJ1-5, with D possibly matching TRBD1 (6 bases). Trimming removed 5 bases from V and 0 bases from J, with 14 bases in between. The CDR3 sequence is 16 residues long. Germline values: CDR1 LNHDA, CDR2 SQIVND (reference sequence).